This TCR beta chain was retrieved from a study of T cell responses to AZD1222 COVID-19 vaccine. At the level of the study: Second-dose intervals near 4 or 12 weeks were combined.

Clones were read by immunoSEQ multiplex PCR, and TCRdb kept only the in-frame ones, dropping some. The table shows some 130,000 clones, with around nine tenths occurring only once. The CDR3 totals 13 residues. Germline loops: CDR1 SGHAT, CDR2 FQNNGV. Trimming pared 3 bases from V and 2 bases from J, leaving 8 bases between. Overall study results and limits: After two AZD1222 doses, spike-specific TCR breadth and depth rose versus day 0. White British donors predominated, females outnumbered males, and clonal diversity was possibly underestimated.

A note on this clone: Antigen specificity is unknown.

Sequenced here: peripheral blood, sampled on day 0 of AZD1222 vaccination. This TCR was recovered from an adult in good health. The genes are TRBV11-2 and TRBJ2-7; weak D call: TRBD1 (6 bases). CDR3 DNA: TGTGCCAGCAGCTTCACAGGGACCTACGAGCAGTACTTC. It is translated as CASSFTGTYEQYF.